The clone carrying this TCR beta chain has more than one count but fewer than ten. Its specificity is not known. The data were taken from a study of coeliac disease. Findings and caveats of the study: Published gliadin-specific TRB sequences appeared in about 55% of the 18 coeliac samples, 1 of 6 controls. Lower clonality than controls marked TRB and TRG repertoires from active celiac intraepithelial and lamina propria samples. Largely private TRB repertoires meant most sequences were sample-unique.

The repertoire was sequenced with immunoSEQ multiplex PCR; TCRdb's copy has only in-frame clones and lacks some. This table has over 4,500 clones, approximately 69% appearing once. The sequenced material came from lymphocytes from the gut lamina propria. This TCR was sampled from a woman aged 40 to 50.

The CDR3 coding sequence is TGTGCCAGCATTAGACAGGGGGAGACCACTGAAGCTTTCTTT. The encoded protein is CASIRQGETTEAFF. The V and J genes are TRBV6-5 and TRBJ1-1, with 9 bases identical to TRBD1. Germline lookup yields CDR1 MNHEY and CDR2 SVGAGI. V gave up 7 bases and J gave up 4 bases; unmatched junction bases: 7. This CDR3 contains 14 residues.